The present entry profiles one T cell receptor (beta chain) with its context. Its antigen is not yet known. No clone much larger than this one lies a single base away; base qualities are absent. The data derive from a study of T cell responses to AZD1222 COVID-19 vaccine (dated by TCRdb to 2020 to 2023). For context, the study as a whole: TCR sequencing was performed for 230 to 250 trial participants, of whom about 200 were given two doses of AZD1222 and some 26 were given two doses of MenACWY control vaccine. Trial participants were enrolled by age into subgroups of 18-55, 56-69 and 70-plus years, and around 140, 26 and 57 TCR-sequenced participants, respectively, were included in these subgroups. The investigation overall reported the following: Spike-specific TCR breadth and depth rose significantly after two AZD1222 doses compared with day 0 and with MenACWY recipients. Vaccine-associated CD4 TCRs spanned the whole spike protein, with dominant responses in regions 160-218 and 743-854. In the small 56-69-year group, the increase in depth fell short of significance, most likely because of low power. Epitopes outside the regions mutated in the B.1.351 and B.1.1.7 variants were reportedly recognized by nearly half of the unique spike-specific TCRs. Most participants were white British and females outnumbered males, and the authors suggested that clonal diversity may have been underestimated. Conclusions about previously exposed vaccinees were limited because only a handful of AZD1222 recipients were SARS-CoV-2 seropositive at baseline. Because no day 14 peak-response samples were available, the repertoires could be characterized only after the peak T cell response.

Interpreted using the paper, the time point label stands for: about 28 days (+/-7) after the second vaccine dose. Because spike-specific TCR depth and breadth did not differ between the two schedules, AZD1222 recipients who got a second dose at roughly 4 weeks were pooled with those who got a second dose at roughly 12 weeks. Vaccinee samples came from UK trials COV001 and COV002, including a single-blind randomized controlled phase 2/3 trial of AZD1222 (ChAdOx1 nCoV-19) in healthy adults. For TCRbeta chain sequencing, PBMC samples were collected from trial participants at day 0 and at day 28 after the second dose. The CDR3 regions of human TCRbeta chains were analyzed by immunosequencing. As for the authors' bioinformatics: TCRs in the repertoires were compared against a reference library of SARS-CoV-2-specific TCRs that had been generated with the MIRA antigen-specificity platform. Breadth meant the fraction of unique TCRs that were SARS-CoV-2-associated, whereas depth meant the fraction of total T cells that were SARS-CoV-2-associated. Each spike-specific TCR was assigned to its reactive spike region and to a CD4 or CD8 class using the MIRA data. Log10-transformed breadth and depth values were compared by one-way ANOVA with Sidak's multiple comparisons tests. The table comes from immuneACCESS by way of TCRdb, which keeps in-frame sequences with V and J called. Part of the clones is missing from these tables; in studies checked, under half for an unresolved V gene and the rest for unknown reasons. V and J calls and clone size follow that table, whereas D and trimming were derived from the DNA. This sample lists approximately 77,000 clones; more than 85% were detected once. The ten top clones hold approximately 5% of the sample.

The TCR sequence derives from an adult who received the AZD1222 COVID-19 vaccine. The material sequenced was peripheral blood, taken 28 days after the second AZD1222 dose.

The DNA sequence is as follows: TGTGCCAGCAGATCGAGCGGGAGCGCCTACAATGAGCAGTTCTTC. This codes for CASRSSGSAYNEQFF. The chain is made from TRBV7-9 and TRBJ2-1, with 8 junctional bases fitting TRBD2. Its CDR3 holds 15 amino acids, cysteine through phenylalanine. Only the CDR3 DNA is retained, 45 bases long and in frame from the first base. CDR1 and CDR2 were assigned from the germline V gene (reference sequence) as SEHNR and FQNEAQ. Trimming removed 6 bases from V and 2 bases from J; the gene matches leave 6 bases unexplained.